Listed here are 30 T cell receptor beta chains from one sample, sequenced in a study of radiotherapy plus CTLA-4 blockade in lung cancer. This table comes from immunoSEQ multiplex PCR, and its TCRdb copy is limited to in-frame clones, with some not included. This table holds roughly 100,000 clones, 70% to 90% found once. This specimen consisted of peripheral blood, obtained from a patient treated with radiotherapy plus ipilimumab. Receptors were obtained from a human donor with non-small cell lung cancer that progressed on radiotherapy plus ipilimumab. Some clones in this sample may be carry-over from other donors' samples.

The chain links TRBV6-1 to TRBJ1-1, with D unresolved. The CDR3 is 14 amino acids. Germline V gives CDR1 MNHNS, CDR2 SASEGT. V was shortened by 0 bases and J by 3 bases, with 8 bases between the two germline ends. CDR3 coding DNA: TGTGCCAGCAGTGAAGCGAGCGCTTACACTGAAGCTTTCTTT. This encodes CASSEASAYTEAFF.

The chain has TRBV6-5 and TRBJ2-7; D gene uncertain. Germline CDR1 and CDR2: MNHEY and SVGAGI. The CDR3 is 14 amino acids. V gave up 0 bases and J gave up 2 bases, with 8 bases separating them. The CDR3 DNA follows: TGTGCCAGCAGTTACTCCACTAATACCTACGAGCAGTACTTC. Its translation: CASSYSTNTYEQYF.

V is TRBV7-2 and J is TRBJ1-1; a weak D match, TRBD1 (6 bases). The CDR3 is 13 residues long. Germline V CDR1 and CDR2: SGHTA, FQGNSA. Trimming took off 5 bases at V and 14 bases at J, with 21 bases between the two ends. CDR3 nucleotide sequence: TGTGCCAGCAGCCCTCAATCTGTCGGGGGGCTGTTCTTT. This translates into CASSPQSVGGLFF.

The chain uses TRBV5-1 and TRBJ1-1; TRBD1 matches at 7 bases. J was trimmed by 11 bases and V by 0 bases; bases with no gene match: 10. This CDR3 is 14 amino acids long. Per germline, CDR1 SGHRS and CDR2 YFSETQ. The CDR3 coding sequence is TGCGCCAGCAGCTTGGGGTGGGACAGACGGAGGGCTTTCTTT. It encodes CASSLGWDRRRAFF.

This chain links TRBV11-2 with TRBJ1-2; 7 bases align to TRBD1. Trimming cost V 1 base and J 4 bases; bases outside gene matches: 3. CDR1 SGHAT and CDR2 FQNNGV come from the germline V gene. The CDR3 spans 14 residues. CDR3 residues: CASSLVTGVYGYTF. The CDR3 coding sequence is TGTGCCAGCAGCTTAGTAACAGGGGTCTATGGCTACACCTTC.

This clone was seen more than once but under ten times. The junction and the germline gene differ at one end; a read error may be behind it. This chain connects TRBV7-9 to TRBJ1-1; D perhaps matches TRBD1 (6 bases). CDR1 is SEHNR, CDR2 FQNEAQ, per germline (reference sequence). The CDR3 extends over 9 amino acids. CDR3 residues: CASSSQGPF. DNA for the CDR3: TGTGCCAGCAGCTCACAGGGTCCATTT.

CDR3 in DNA: TGTGCCAGCAGCCCCCCCACCCCCAGGGGACAAGAGACCCAGTACTTC. Translating gives CASSPPTPRGQETQYF. This chain joins TRBV7-9 and TRBJ2-5, with a tentative D call TRBD1 (6 bases). CDR3 length: 16 amino acids. The germline V and J ends were trimmed by 5 bases and 2 bases, with 18 bases remaining between them. Germline V lookup: CDR1 SEHNR, CDR2 FQNEAQ (reference sequence).

CDR3 in DNA: TGTGCCAGCACCAGGACGGGTTTTGAAGCTTTCTTT. Protein product: CASTRTGFEAFF. The rearrangement links TRBV2 to TRBJ1-1; no clear D gene. This CDR3 has 12 amino acids. The V and J ends lost 7 bases and 7 bases respectively, with 13 bases between them. Germline lookup yields CDR1 SNHLY and CDR2 FYNNEI.

This clone was observed a few times. The gene calls are TRBV6-5 and TRBJ1-5; D is unresolved. Germline V gives CDR1 MNHEY, CDR2 SVGAGI. CDR3 length: 13 amino acids. V was cut by 10 bases and J by 4 bases, with 14 bases left in between. The CDR3 nucleotides read TGTGCCACCAGCCATGGCCCAAATCAGCCCCAGCATTTT. Translating gives CATSHGPNQPQHF.

The V call is TRBV2, the J call TRBJ1-2; D not resolved. This CDR3 spans 13 amino acids. The V and J ends lost 3 bases and 1 base respectively, with 6 bases between them. Germline CDR1 and CDR2: SNHLY and FYNNEI. The CDR3 is CASSEDGNYGYTF. The CDR3 nucleotides are TGTGCCAGCAGTGAGGACGGTAACTATGGCTACACCTTC.

The chain joins TRBV21-1 to TRBJ2-7. TRBV21-1 is designated a pseudogene. This CDR3 is built from 13 residues. The CDR3 loop is CASSKDPGHEQYF. Written as DNA, the CDR3 is TGTGCCAGCAGCAAAGATCCGGGCCACGAGCAGTACTTC.

CDR3 sequence (DNA): TGTGCCAGCAGCCCAGCGGGGAACAGCAATCAGCCCCAGCATTTT. Translating gives CASSPAGNSNQPQHF. V usage is TRBV4-2 and J usage is TRBJ1-5; no reliable D call. V was shortened by 4 bases and J by 1 base, with 11 bases between the two germline ends. In germline, CDR1 is LGHNA, CDR2 YNFKEQ. This CDR3 is 15 amino acids long.

V usage is TRBV7-3 and J usage is TRBJ2-7; 9 bases agree with TRBD1. The J segment lost 5 bases and the V segment lost 1 base, leaving 6 bases of the junction unmatched. Germline V gives CDR1 SGHTA, CDR2 FQGTGA. The CDR3 contains 15 residues. The chain's CDR3 is CASSLMGTGIHEQYF. The CDR3 nucleotides are TGTGCCAGCAGCTTAATGGGGACAGGGATCCACGAGCAGTACTTC.

V usage is TRBV7-2 and J usage is TRBJ1-5; D remains unclear. Germline V gives CDR1 SGHTA, CDR2 FQGNSA. Between the trimmed V and J ends, which lost 2 bases and 4 bases, there was a span of 12 bases. CDR3 length: 15 amino acids. CDR3 nucleotide sequence: TGTGCCAGCAGCTTAATCTCCGGGCAGAATCAGCCCCAGCATTTT. Its protein product is CASSLISGQNQPQHF.

This chain uses TRBV15 with TRBJ1-5; D unclear. Per germline, CDR1 LNHNV and CDR2 YYDKDF (reference sequence). Trimming stripped 1 base from V and 4 bases from J, with 2 bases between. The CDR3 is 12 residues long. CDR3: CATSRANQPQHF. The DNA of the CDR3 is TGTGCCACCAGCAGAGCGAATCAGCCCCAGCATTTT.

This sequence joins TRBV2 and TRBJ1-6; the match to TRBD1 covers 8 bases. Germline assignment: CDR1 SNHLY and CDR2 FYNNEI. J lost 10 bases, V lost 4 bases, and 9 bases had no gene match. This CDR3 is built from 15 residues. CDR3 sequence: CASSGTGSLGSPLHF. CDR3 DNA sequence: TGTGCCAGCAGTGGGACAGGGTCTTTAGGCTCACCCCTCCACTTT.

The rearrangement links TRBV5-6 to TRBJ1-4; no clear D gene. Trimming removed 0 bases from V and 6 bases from J, with 9 bases in between. There are 14 residues in the CDR3. Germline assignment: CDR1 SGHDT and CDR2 YYEEEE. The CDR3 bases are TGTGCCAGCAGCTTGGCGGGAGGTGATGAAAAACTGTTTTTT. Translated: CASSLAGGDEKLFF.

This clone was observed a single time. The rearrangement uses TRBV4-3 and TRBJ1-5; D unclear. The V end was cut by 2 bases, the J end by 0 bases, with 11 bases between. There are 16 residues in the CDR3. The germline V gene encodes CDR1 LGHNA and CDR2 YSLEER. CDR3 region: CASSQNLDGSNQPQHF. The CDR3 DNA reads as TGCGCCAGCAGCCAAAACTTGGACGGTAGCAATCAGCCCCAGCATTTT.

The CDR3 spells CASSERGWPYEQYF. In DNA form, the CDR3 reads TGTGCCAGCAGTGAACGGGGTTGGCCGTACGAGCAGTACTTC. The chain combines TRBV2 with TRBJ2-7; maybe TRBD2 (5 bases). Looked up from germline, CDR1 is SNHLY and CDR2 is FYNNEI. Trimming cost V 2 bases and J 4 bases, with 12 bases left between them. The CDR3 consists of 14 residues.

This chain joins TRBV7-2 and TRBJ2-1, with a possible D match to TRBD2 (5 bases). CDR1 is SGHTA, CDR2 FQGNSA, per germline. CDR3 length equals 13 residues. V shed 1 base and J shed 6 bases, with 7 bases lying between them. CDR3 in DNA: TGTGCCAGCAGCTTAGACCGGGGCAATGAGCAGTTCTTC. It translates to CASSLDRGNEQFF.

CDR3 loop: CSILFTGGNEKLFF. The DNA of the CDR3 is TGCAGCATCCTATTTACTGGCGGGAATGAAAAACTGTTTTTT. V gene TRBV29-1 combines with J gene TRBJ1-4; D is unclear. V was shortened by 8 bases and J by 5 bases, with 18 bases between the two germline ends. The CDR3 loop spans 14 amino acids. In germline, CDR1 is SQVTM, CDR2 ANQGSEA.

V is TRBV18 and J is TRBJ2-7; 13 bases agree with TRBD2. CDR3 length: 15 residues. J gave up 5 bases and V 1 base, and 2 bases lay outside the gene matches. Germline V CDR1 and CDR2: KGHSH, LQKENI. The CDR3 DNA reads TGTGCCAGCTCACCACTGGGACTAGCGGGGCACGAGCAGTACTTC. Residues: CASSPLGLAGHEQYF.

The chain couples TRBV4-3 to TRBJ2-2; TRBD1 is a possible D gene (6 bases). The CDR3 has 14 residues. V lost 1 base, J lost 11 bases, and 14 bases lay in between. The germline V gene has CDR1 LGHNA and CDR2 YSLEER. In DNA form, the CDR3 reads TGCGCCAGCAGCCAAGCTAACACTGGGACAGAGCTGTTTTTT. It encodes CASSQANTGTELFF.

The gene calls are TRBV4-3 and TRBJ1-1; D not resolved. The CDR3 spans 14 residues. Trimming removed 0 bases from V and 6 bases from J, with 11 bases in between. Per the germline V gene, CDR1 is LGHNA and CDR2 is YSLEER. This CDR3 is CASSQDQRAPEAFF. The CDR3 DNA reads as TGCGCCAGCAGCCAAGATCAAAGAGCTCCTGAAGCTTTCTTT.

The V and J genes are TRBV19 and TRBJ2-7; weak D call: TRBD2 (5 bases). The CDR3 totals 13 residues. With 3 bases removed from V and 7 bases from J, the gap between germline ends came to 13 bases. Germline lookup yields CDR1 LNHDA and CDR2 SQIVND (reference sequence). This chain's CDR3 is CASSIHQAGEQYF. CDR3 sequence (DNA): TGTGCCAGTAGTATTCATCAGGCGGGTGAGCAGTACTTC. The complete variable domain, with remaining parts taken from reference TRBV19 and TRBJ2-7, reads DGGITQSPKYLFRKEGQNVTLSCEQNLNHDAMYWYRQDPGQGLRLIYYSQIVNDFQKGDIAEGYSVSREKKESFPLTVTSAQKNPTAFYLCASSIHQAGEQYFGPGTRLTVT.

This chain connects TRBV5-1 to TRBJ2-2; no clear D. The germline V and J ends were trimmed by 1 base and 4 bases, with 14 bases remaining between them. CDR1 and CDR2 (germline): SGHRS, YFSETQ. This CDR3 is built from 16 residues. The CDR3 DNA is TGCGCCAGCAGCTTGTTGGTACCCACGGCCACCGGGGAGCTGTTTTTT. Its translation: CASSLLVPTATGELFF.

The chain recombines TRBV2 with TRBJ2-3; D is ambiguous. V shed 2 bases and J shed 0 bases, with 9 bases lying between them. The CDR3 has 15 residues. Germline CDR1 reads SNHLY; CDR2 reads FYNNEI. CDR3 DNA: TGTGCCAGCAGTGAATTGGGAAGTAGCACAGATACGCAGTATTTT. Amino acids: CASSELGSSTDTQYF.

The chain combines TRBV28 with TRBJ1-6; a possible D gene is TRBD1 (5 bases). This CDR3 has 16 amino acids. Germline values: CDR1 MDHEN, CDR2 SYDVKM. V was cut by 4 bases and J by 4 bases, with 14 bases left in between. CDR3 region: CASSSLGQIYNSPLHF. DNA of the CDR3: TGTGCCAGCAGTTCTCTGGGGCAAATATATAATTCACCCCTCCACTTT.

The chain uses TRBV5-4 and TRBJ2-3, with 10 bases matching TRBD2. Losses at the gene ends were 3 bases for V and 6 bases for J; bases not matched to a gene: 10. This CDR3 has 16 amino acids. From germline, CDR1 is SGHNT and CDR2 YYREEE (reference sequence). CDR3 nucleotide sequence: TGTGCCAGCAGCTCGCCCATAGCGGGGGGCAAGGATACGCAGTATTTT. As protein: CASSSPIAGGKDTQYF.

The chain is built from TRBV5-1 and TRBJ1-6; a possible D gene is TRBD1 (6 bases). CDR1 SGHRS and CDR2 YFSETQ come from the germline V gene. V lost 4 bases and J lost 5, with 22 bases in between. The CDR3 runs to 18 residues. The CDR3 is CASSRGGDSRGNNSPLHF. In DNA, the CDR3 is TGCGCCAGCAGCCGAGGGGGAGACTCCCGGGGGAATAATTCACCCCTCCACTTT.